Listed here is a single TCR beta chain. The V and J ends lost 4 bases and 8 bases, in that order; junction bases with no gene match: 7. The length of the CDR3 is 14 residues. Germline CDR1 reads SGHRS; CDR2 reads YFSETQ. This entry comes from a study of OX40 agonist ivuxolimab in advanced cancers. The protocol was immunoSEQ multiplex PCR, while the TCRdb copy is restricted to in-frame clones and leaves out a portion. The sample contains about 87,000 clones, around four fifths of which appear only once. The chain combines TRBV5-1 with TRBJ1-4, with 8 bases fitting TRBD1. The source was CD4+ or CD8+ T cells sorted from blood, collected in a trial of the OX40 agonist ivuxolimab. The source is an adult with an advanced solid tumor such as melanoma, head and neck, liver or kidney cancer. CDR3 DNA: TGCGCCAGCAGCGCCTGGACAGGGCAAGAAAAACTGTTTTTT. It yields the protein CASSAWTGQEKLFF.